This T cell receptor beta chain was retrieved from a study of blood T cell repertoires in COVID-19. The table came from immunoSEQ multiplex PCR; TCRdb's copy has only in-frame clones and leaves some out. This sample yields fewer than 300,000 clones, of which 90% to 95% are seen a single time; about 2.2% belongs to the top ten. Specimen: peripheral blood. The clonotype was recovered from a young woman with COVID-19, enrolled during active disease.

Written as DNA, the CDR3 is TGCGCCAGCAGCCAAGAAGTACCGGGACAGCATAGCAATCAGCCCCAGCATTTT. Its protein product is CASSQEVPGQHSNQPQHF. V usage is TRBV4-1 and J usage is TRBJ1-5; 7 bases match TRBD1. Trimming at V came to 0 bases and at J to 0 bases, leaving 8 bases not matched to a gene. Looked up from germline, CDR1 is MGHRA and CDR2 is YSYEKL. There are 18 residues in the CDR3.